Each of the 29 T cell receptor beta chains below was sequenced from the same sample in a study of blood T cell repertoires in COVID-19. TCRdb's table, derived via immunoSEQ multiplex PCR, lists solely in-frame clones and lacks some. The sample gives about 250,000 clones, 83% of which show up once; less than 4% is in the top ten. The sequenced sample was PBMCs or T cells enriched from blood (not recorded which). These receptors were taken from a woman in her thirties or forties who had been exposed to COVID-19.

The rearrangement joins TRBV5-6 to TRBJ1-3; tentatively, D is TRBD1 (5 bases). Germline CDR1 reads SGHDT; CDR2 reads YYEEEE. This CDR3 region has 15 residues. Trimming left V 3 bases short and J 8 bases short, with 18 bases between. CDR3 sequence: CASSWADTPPHTIYF. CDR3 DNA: TGTGCCAGCAGCTGGGCGGACACCCCTCCGCACACCATATATTTT. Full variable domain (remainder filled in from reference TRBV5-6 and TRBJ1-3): DAGVTQSPTHLIKTRGQQVTLRCSPKSGHDTVSWYQQALGQGPQFIFQYYEEEERQRGNFPDRFSGHQFPNYSSELNVNALLLGDSALYLCASSWADTPPHTIYFGEGSWLTVV.

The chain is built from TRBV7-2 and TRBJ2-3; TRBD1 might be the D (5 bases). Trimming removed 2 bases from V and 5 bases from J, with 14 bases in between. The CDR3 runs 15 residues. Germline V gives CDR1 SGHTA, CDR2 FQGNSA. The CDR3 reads CASSLWVGLEDTQYF. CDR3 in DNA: TGTGCCAGCAGCTTATGGGTGGGGCTGGAAGATACGCAGTATTTT.

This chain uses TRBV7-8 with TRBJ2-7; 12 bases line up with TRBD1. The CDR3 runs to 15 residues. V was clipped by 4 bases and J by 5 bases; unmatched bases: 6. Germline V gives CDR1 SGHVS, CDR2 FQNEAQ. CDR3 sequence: CASSWGQGAYNEQYF. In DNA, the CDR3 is TGTGCCAGCAGCTGGGGACAGGGGGCTTACAACGAGCAGTACTTC.

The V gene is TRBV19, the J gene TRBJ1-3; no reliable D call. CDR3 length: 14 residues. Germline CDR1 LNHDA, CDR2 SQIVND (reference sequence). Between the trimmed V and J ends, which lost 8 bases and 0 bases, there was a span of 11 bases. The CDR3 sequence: CASGFGSSGNTIYF. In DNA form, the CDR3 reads TGTGCCAGTGGGTTCGGGAGCTCTGGAAACACCATATATTTT.

The CDR3 DNA is TGCGCCAGCAGCCAAGGGCAGGGTGGTGGCTACACCTTC. Protein: CASSQGQGGGYTF. The V gene is TRBV4-3, the J gene TRBJ1-2; the D gene is possibly TRBD1 (5 bases). Germline V gene sequence: CDR1 LGHNA, CDR2 YSLEER. This CDR3 has 13 amino acids. Trimming left V 1 base short and J 7 bases short, with 10 bases between.

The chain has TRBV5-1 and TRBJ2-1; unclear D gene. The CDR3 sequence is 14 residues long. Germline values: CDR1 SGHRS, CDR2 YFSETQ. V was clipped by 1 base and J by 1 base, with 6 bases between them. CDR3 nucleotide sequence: TGCGCCAGCAGCTTGCTAGGATCCTACAATGAGCAGTTCTTC. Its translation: CASSLLGSYNEQFF.

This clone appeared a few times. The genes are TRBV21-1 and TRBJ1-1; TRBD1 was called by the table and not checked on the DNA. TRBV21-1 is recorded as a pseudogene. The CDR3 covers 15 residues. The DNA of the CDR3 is TGTGCCAGCAGCAAAGGAGACAGGGCGAACACTGAAGCTTTCTTT. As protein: CASSKGDRANTEAFF.

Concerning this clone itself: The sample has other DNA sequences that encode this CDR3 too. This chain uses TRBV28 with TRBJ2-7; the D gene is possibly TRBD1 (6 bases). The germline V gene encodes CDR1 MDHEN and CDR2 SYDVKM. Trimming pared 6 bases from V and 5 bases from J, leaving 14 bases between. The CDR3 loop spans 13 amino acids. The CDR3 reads CASSYTGIHEQYF. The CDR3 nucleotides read TGTGCCAGCAGCTATACAGGGATCCACGAGCAGTACTTC.

The chain's CDR3 is CASSTPGTGVWRYTF. CDR3 nucleotide sequence: TGTGCCAGTAGTACCCCCGGGACAGGGGTTTGGCGCTACACCTTC. J is TRBJ1-2 and V is TRBV19, with 10 bases fitting TRBD1. V gave up 4 bases and J gave up 9 bases; unmatched junction bases: 11. The CDR3 spans 15 residues. The germline gives CDR1 LNHDA, CDR2 SQIVND (reference sequence).

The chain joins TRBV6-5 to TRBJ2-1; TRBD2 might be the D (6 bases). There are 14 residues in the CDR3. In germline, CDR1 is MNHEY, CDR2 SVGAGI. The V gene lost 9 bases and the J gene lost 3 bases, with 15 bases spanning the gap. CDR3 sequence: CASLATSLYNEQFF. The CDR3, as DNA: TGTGCCAGTCTGGCCACTAGCCTCTACAATGAGCAGTTCTTC.

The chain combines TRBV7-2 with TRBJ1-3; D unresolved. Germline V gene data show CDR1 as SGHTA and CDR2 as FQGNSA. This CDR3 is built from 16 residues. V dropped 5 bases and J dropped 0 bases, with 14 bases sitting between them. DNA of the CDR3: TGTGCCAGCAGCCGTGACATGAGTAGCTCTGGAAACACCATATATTTT. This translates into CASSRDMSSSGNTIYF.

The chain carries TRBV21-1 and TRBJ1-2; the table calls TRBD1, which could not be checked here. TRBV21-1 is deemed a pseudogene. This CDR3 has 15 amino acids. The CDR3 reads CASRFYRVRHYGYTF. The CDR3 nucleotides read TGTGCCAGCAGGTTTTACAGGGTGAGGCACTATGGCTACACCTTC.

CDR3 nucleotide sequence: TGTGCCAGCTCACCAACTTGGGGCGTTTACTCTGGAAACACCATATATTTT. It specifies CASSPTWGVYSGNTIYF. This sequence joins TRBV18 and TRBJ1-3; tentatively, D is TRBD1 (5 bases). The germline V and J ends were trimmed by 2 bases and 0 bases, with 14 bases remaining between them. The germline gives CDR1 KGHSH, CDR2 LQKENI. The CDR3 is made up of 17 amino acids.

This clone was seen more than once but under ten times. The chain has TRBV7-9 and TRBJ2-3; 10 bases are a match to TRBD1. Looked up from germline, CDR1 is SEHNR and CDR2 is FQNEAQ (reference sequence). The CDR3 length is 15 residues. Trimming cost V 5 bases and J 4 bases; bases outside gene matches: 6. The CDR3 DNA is TGTGCCAGCAGCGCCGGGACAGGGGAGGCAGATACGCAGTATTTT. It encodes CASSAGTGEADTQYF.

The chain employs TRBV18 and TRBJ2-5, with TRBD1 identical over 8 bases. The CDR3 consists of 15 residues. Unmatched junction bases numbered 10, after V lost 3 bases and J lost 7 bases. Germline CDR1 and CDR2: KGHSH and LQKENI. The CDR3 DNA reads TGTGCCAGCTCACCCCAGACAGGGGATTGGGGGACCCAGTACTTC. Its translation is CASSPQTGDWGTQYF. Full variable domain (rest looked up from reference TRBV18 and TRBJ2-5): NAGVMQNPRHLVRRRGQEARLRCSPMKGHSHVYWYRQLPEEGLKFMVYLQKENIIDESGMPKERFSAEFPKEGPSILRIQQVVRGDSAAYFCASSPQTGDWGTQYFGPGTRLLVL.

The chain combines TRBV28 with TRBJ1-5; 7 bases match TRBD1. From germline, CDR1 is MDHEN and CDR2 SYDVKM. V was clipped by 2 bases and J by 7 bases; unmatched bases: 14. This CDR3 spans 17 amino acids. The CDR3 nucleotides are TGTGCCAGCAGTTTAACAACCTACAGGGGCCTGGGACAGCCCCAGCATTTT. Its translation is CASSLTTYRGLGQPQHF. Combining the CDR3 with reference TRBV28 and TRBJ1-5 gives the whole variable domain DVKVTQSSRYLVKRTGEKVFLECVQDMDHENMFWYRQDPGLGLRLIYFSYDVKMKEKGDIPEGYSVSREKKERFSLILESASTNQTSMYLCASSLTTYRGLGQPQHFGDGTRLSIL.

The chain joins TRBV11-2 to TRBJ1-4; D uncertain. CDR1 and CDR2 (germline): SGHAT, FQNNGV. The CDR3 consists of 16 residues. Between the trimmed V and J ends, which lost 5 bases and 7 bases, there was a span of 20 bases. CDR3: CASSPPPRRGSEKLFF. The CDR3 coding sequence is TGTGCCAGCAGCCCTCCCCCACGCAGAGGGTCTGAAAAACTGTTTTTT.

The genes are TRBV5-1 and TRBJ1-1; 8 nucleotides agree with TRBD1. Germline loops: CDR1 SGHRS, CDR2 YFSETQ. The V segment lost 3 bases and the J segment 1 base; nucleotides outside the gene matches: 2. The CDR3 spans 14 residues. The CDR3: CASSSDRANTEAFF. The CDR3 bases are TGCGCCAGCAGCTCGGACAGGGCGAACACTGAAGCTTTCTTT. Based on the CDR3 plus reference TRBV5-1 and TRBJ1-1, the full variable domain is KAGVTQTPRYLIKTRGQQVTLSCSPISGHRSVSWYQQTPGQGLQFLFEYFSETQRNKGNFPGRFSGRQFSNSRSEMNVSTLELGDSALYLCASSSDRANTEAFFGQGTRLTVV.

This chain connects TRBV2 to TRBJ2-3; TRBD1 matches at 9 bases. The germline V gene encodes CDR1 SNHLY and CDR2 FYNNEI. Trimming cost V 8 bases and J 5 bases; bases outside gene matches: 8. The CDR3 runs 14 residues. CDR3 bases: TGTGCCAGCGACTTGGACAGGGGTAAAGATACGCAGTATTTT. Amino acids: CASDLDRGKDTQYF. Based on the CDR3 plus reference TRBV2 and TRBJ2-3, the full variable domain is EPEVTQTPSHQVTQMGQEVILRCVPISNHLYFYWYRQILGQKVEFLVSFYNNEISEKSEIFDDQFSVERPDGSNFTLKIRSTKLEDSAMYFCASDLDRGKDTQYFGPGTRLTVL.

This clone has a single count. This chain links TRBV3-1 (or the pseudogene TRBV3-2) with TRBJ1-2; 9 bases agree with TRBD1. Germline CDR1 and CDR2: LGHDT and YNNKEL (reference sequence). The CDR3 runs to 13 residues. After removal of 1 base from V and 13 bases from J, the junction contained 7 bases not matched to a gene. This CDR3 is CASSQGLVTGGTF. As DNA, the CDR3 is TGTGCCAGCAGCCAAGGACTTGTGACAGGGGGCACCTTC.

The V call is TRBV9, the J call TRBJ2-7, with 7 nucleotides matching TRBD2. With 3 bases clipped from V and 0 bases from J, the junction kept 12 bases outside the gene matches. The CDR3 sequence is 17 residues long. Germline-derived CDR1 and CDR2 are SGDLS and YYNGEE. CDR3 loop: CASSAPAGGYSSYEQYF. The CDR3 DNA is TGTGCCAGCAGCGCCCCCGCCGGGGGGTACTCCTCCTACGAGCAGTACTTC. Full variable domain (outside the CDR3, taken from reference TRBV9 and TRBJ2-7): DSGVTQTPKHLITATGQRVTLRCSPRSGDLSVYWYQQSLDQGLQFLIQYYNGEERAKGNILERFSAQQFPDLHSELNLSSLELGDSALYFCASSAPAGGYSSYEQYFGPGTRLTVT.

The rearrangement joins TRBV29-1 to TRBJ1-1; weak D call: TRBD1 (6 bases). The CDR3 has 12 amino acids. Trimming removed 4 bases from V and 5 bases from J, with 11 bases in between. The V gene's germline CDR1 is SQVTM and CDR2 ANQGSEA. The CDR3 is CSVGAGVTEAFF. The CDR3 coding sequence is TGCAGCGTTGGGGCAGGGGTAACTGAAGCTTTCTTT.

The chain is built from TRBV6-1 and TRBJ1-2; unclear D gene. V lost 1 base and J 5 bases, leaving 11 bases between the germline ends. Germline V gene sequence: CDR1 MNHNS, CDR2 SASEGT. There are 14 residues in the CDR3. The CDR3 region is CASSEGLLRYGYTF. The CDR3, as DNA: TGTGCCAGCAGTGAAGGCCTCCTGAGGTATGGCTACACCTTC.

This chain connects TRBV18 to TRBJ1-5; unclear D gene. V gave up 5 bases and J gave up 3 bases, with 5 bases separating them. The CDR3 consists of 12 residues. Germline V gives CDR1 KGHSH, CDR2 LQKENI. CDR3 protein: CASSNYNQPQHF. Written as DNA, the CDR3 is TGTGCCAGCTCAAATTACAATCAGCCCCAGCATTTT.

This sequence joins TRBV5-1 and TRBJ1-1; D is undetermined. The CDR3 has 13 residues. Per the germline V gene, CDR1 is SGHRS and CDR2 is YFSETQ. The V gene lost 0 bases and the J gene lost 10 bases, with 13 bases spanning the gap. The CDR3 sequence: CASSLGFEGSAFF. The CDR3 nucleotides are TGCGCCAGCAGCTTGGGGTTTGAGGGCTCAGCTTTCTTT.

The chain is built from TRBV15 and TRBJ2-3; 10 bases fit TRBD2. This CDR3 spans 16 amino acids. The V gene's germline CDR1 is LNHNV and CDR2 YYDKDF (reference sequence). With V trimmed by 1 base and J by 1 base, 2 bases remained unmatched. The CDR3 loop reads CATSRALAGGTDTQYF. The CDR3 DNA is TGTGCCACCAGCAGAGCCCTAGCGGGGGGCACAGATACGCAGTATTTT.

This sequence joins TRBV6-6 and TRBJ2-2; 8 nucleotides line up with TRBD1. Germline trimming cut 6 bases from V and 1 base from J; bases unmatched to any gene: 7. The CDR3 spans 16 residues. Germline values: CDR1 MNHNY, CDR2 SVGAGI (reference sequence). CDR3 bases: TGTGCCAGCAGGCAGACAGGGGCGCAGAACACCGGGGAGCTGTTTTTT. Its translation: CASRQTGAQNTGELFF.

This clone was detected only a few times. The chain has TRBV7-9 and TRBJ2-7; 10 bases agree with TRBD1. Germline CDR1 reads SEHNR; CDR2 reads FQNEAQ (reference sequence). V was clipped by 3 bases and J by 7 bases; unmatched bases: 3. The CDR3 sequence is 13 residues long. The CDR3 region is CASSFRDRGEQYF. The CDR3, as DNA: TGTGCCAGCAGCTTCAGGGACAGGGGAGAGCAGTACTTC.

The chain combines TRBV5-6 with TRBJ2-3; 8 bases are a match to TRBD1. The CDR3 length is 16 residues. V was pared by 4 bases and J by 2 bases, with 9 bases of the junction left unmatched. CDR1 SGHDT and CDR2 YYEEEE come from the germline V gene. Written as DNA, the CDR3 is TGTGCCAGCAGCCGCGCGGACAGGGCCCCCACAGATACGCAGTATTTT. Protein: CASSRADRAPTDTQYF.